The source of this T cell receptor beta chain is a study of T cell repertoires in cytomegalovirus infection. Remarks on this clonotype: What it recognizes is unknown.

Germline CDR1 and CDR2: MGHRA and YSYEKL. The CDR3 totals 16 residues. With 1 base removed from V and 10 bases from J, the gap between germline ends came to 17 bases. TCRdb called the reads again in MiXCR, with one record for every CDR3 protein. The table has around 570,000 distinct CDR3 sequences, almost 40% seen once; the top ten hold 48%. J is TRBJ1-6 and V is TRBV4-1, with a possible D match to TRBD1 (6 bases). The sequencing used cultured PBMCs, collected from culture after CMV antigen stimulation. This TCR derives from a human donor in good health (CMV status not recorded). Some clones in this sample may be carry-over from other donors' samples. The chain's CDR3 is CASSQAWGLEGSPLHF. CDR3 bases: TGCGCCAGCAGCCAAGCATGGGGGCTCGAGGGGTCACCCCTCCACTTT.